The T cell receptor beta chain under discussion was sequenced for a study of shared clonotypes between healthy human individuals. Study conclusions and caveats: Sequencing of the sorted subsets was shown by rarefaction to be incomplete despite large depth.

Genomic DNA of every subset was divided equally among multiple immunoSEQ plates. Repertoires were generated with immunoSEQ multiplex PCR, while TCRdb's copy carries only in-frame clones and drops some. The profile shows a few million clones, roughly 92% of them singletons. A word on this clone: Its antigen is unidentified.

The sequencing input was naive CD4+ T cells from PBMCs. The subset denotes: CD45RA+ positively selected. This sequence originates from a man between 18 and 29 years old in good health. Some clones in this sample may be carry-over from other donors' samples.

In nucleotides, the CDR3 is TGTGCCTGGGGACAGGGGAACTATCAGCCCCAGCATTTT. Residues: CAWGQGNYQPQHF. The V call is TRBV30, the J call TRBJ1-5; 9 bases match TRBD1. Germline V gives CDR1 GTSNPN, CDR2 SVGIG (reference sequence). The CDR3 has 13 residues. V shed 5 bases, J shed 5 bases, and the junction held 4 bases outside the gene matches.